Listed below are T cell receptor beta chains from one sample, sequenced in a study of cytomegalovirus exposure and HLA in healthy donors. Measured with immunoSEQ multiplex PCR; TCRdb has only the in-frame clones, and not every one. The profile shows about 220,000 clones, about 90% of them singletons. Sequenced: PBMCs. The source of these receptors is a woman between 18 and 30 years old in good health and CMV-seronegative. Both conserved end residues are part of each CDR3. A D gene is named only where the DNA matches it firmly. Some rows mark clone size as missing; the rest say once, few, many or name a class of expanded clone.

CDR3nt: TGTGCCAGCAGCGTATCGGCAGGCCCCTACGAGCAGTACTTC; CDR3aa: CASSVSAGPYEQYF; v_gene: TRBV9; abundance: -; j_gene: TRBJ2-7; d_gene: -
CDR3nt: TGCGCCAGCAGCTTGGGACTAGGTATGAAGACCCAGTACTTC; CDR3aa: CASSLGLGMKTQYF; v_gene: TRBV5-1; abundance: -; j_gene: TRBJ2-5; d_gene: -
CDR3nt: TGTGCCTGGAGTAGGGACAGGACCCTCGAGCAGTACTTC; CDR3aa: CAWSRDRTLEQYF; v_gene: TRBV30; abundance: -; j_gene: TRBJ2-7; d_gene: TRBD1
CDR3nt: TGTGCCAGCAGGTGGCGGGCTTACAATGAGCAGTTCTTC; CDR3aa: CASRWRAYNEQFF; v_gene: TRBV2; abundance: -; j_gene: TRBJ2-1; d_gene: -
CDR3nt: TGTGCCAGCAGTTTACACGGGACAGTCAACTCCTACGAGCAGTACTTC; CDR3aa: CASSLHGTVNSYEQYF; v_gene: TRBV27; abundance: -; j_gene: TRBJ2-7; d_gene: TRBD1
CDR3nt: TGTGCCACCATCCTTCAAGACAGGTCCTACAATGAGCAGTTCTTC; CDR3aa: CATILQDRSYNEQFF; v_gene: TRBV6-1; abundance: -; j_gene: TRBJ2-1; d_gene: -
CDR3nt: TGTGCCAGCAGCTTGGCCCTGTGGAACAGCTATGGCTACACCTTC; CDR3aa: CASSLALWNSYGYTF; v_gene: TRBV5-6; abundance: -; j_gene: TRBJ1-2; d_gene: -
CDR3nt: TGCAGCGCCAAGACAGGGACAGATACGCAGTATTTT; CDR3aa: CSAKTGTDTQYF; v_gene: TRBV29-1; abundance: -; j_gene: TRBJ2-3; d_gene: TRBD1
CDR3nt: TGTGCCAGCAGTCCACCGGGACTCCAAGAGACCCAGTACTTC; CDR3aa: CASSPPGLQETQYF; v_gene: TRBV9; abundance: -; j_gene: TRBJ2-5; d_gene: -
CDR3nt: TGTGCCAGCAGTTACTCGGGCGGGACGGTAACAGATACGCAGTATTTT; CDR3aa: CASSYSGGTVTDTQYF; v_gene: TRBV6-5; abundance: -; j_gene: TRBJ2-3; d_gene: -
CDR3nt: TGTGCCAGCAGCATCACAGGGGGGTCGCGAGCTTTCTTT; CDR3aa: CASSITGGSRAFF; v_gene: TRBV7-3; abundance: once; j_gene: TRBJ1-1; d_gene: TRBD1
CDR3nt: TGCAGCGTTGAAGGGTGGGAAGGACAGACCGATAACTATGGCTACACCTTC; CDR3aa: CSVEGWEGQTDNYGYTF; v_gene: TRBV29-1; abundance: once; j_gene: TRBJ1-2; d_gene: -
CDR3nt: TGCGCCAGCAGTGAGTCGAGGGTAGCGGGAGGCAATGAGCAGTTCTTC; CDR3aa: CASSESRVAGGNEQFF; v_gene: TRBV10-1; abundance: -; j_gene: TRBJ2-1; d_gene: TRBD2
CDR3nt: TGTGCCAGCAGTCCATACCCTCCTAGCGGGATCAACACCGGGGAGCTGTTTTTT; CDR3aa: CASSPYPPSGINTGELFF; v_gene: TRBV7-6; abundance: -; j_gene: TRBJ2-2; d_gene: TRBD2
CDR3nt: TGTGCCAGCAGCTTAGAAACTGGACAGACCGGGGAGCTGTTTTTT; CDR3aa: CASSLETGQTGELFF; v_gene: TRBV11-2; abundance: -; j_gene: TRBJ2-2; d_gene: -
CDR3nt: TGCGCCAGCAGCGAGGACTGGGTCGCAGATACGCAGTATTTT; CDR3aa: CASSEDWVADTQYF; v_gene: TRBV5-1; abundance: -; j_gene: TRBJ2-3; d_gene: -
CDR3nt: TGTGCCAGTAGTCTGGGGAGCTCCTACGAGCAGTACTTC; CDR3aa: CASSLGSSYEQYF; v_gene: TRBV19; abundance: -; j_gene: TRBJ2-7; d_gene: -
CDR3nt: TGTGCCAGCAGTTACTCGGGACAGGGTACCGGGGAGCTGTTTTTT; CDR3aa: CASSYSGQGTGELFF; v_gene: TRBV6-6; abundance: -; j_gene: TRBJ2-2; d_gene: TRBD1
CDR3nt: TGTGCCAGCAGCCAGGCGACAGAGCCAAACAATCAGCCCCAGCATTTT; CDR3aa: CASSQATEPNNQPQHF; v_gene: TRBV6-6; abundance: -; j_gene: TRBJ1-5; d_gene: -
CDR3nt: TGTGCCAGCAGTTACGGCAGGGTCGGTGAAAAACTGTTTTTT; CDR3aa: CASSYGRVGEKLFF; v_gene: TRBV6-5; abundance: -; j_gene: TRBJ1-4; d_gene: -
CDR3nt: TGTGCCAGCAGCCAGGGGGCTGAGGTAGTTGGGGGGAATCAGCCCCAGCATTTT; CDR3aa: CASSQGAEVVGGNQPQHF; v_gene: TRBV28; abundance: -; j_gene: TRBJ1-5; d_gene: TRBD1
CDR3nt: TGTGCCAGTAGCCGGGGACTAGCGGGAGACAATGAGCAGTTCTTC; CDR3aa: CASSRGLAGDNEQFF; v_gene: TRBV19; abundance: -; j_gene: TRBJ2-1; d_gene: TRBD2
CDR3nt: TGTGCCAGCAGCGTAGAACTAGAGATGAACACTGAAGCTTTCTTT; CDR3aa: CASSVELEMNTEAFF; v_gene: TRBV9; abundance: -; j_gene: TRBJ1-1; d_gene: -
CDR3nt: TGCGCCAGCAGTCAATTGGATGACCCTGACAGGCGGGATCAGCCCCAGCATTTT; CDR3aa: CASSQLDDPDRRDQPQHF; v_gene: TRBV23-1; abundance: -; j_gene: TRBJ1-5; d_gene: -
CDR3nt: TGTGCCAGCAGTTGGGGGGGGGCTGAAGCTTTCTTT; CDR3aa: CASSWGGAEAFF; v_gene: TRBV27; abundance: -; j_gene: TRBJ1-1; d_gene: -
CDR3nt: TGTGCCAGCAGCCTGACTAGCGGGATCGTTGGTGAGACCCAGTACTTC; CDR3aa: CASSLTSGIVGETQYF; v_gene: TRBV13; abundance: once; j_gene: TRBJ2-5; d_gene: TRBD2